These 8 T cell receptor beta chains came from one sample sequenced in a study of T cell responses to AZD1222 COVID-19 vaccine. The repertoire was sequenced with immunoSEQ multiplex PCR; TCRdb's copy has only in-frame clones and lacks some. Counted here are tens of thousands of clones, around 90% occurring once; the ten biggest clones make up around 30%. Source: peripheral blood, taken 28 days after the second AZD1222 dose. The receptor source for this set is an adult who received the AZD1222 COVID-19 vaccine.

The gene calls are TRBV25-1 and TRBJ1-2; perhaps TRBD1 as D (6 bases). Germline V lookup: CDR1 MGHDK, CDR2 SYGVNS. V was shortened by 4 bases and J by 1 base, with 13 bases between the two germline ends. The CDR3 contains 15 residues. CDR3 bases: TGTGCCAGCAGTGGTTTCGACAGGATTAACTATGGCTACACCTTC. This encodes CASSGFDRINYGYTF.

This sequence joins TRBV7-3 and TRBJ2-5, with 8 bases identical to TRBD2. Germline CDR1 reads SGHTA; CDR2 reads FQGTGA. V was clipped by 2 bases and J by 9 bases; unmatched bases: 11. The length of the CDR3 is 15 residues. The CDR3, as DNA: TGTGCCAGCAGCTTAGAGGAGACAGCGGGAGCCCCCCAGTACTTC. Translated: CASSLEETAGAPQYF.

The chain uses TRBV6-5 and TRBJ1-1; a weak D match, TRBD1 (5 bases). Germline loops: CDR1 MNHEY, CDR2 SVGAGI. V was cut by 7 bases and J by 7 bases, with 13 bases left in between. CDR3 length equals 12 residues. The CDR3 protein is CASTFRQSEAFF. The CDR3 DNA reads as TGTGCCAGCACCTTTAGACAGAGTGAAGCTTTCTTT.

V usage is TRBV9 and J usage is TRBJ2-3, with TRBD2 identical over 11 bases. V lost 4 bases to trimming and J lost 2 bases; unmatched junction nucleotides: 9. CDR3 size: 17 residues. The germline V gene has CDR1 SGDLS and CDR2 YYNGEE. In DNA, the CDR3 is TGTGCCAGCAGCATGCCCCCTAGCGGGAGGCCCACAGATACGCAGTATTTT. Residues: CASSMPPSGRPTDTQYF.

The CDR3 DNA follows: TGTGCCAGCAGGGGGGGGGATGGAGAGACCCAGTACTTC. Translation: CASRGGDGETQYF. V gene TRBV28 combines with J gene TRBJ2-5; TRBD2 agrees at 7 bases. There are 13 residues in the CDR3. Trimming at V came to 6 bases and at J to 4 bases, leaving 5 bases not matched to a gene. Looked up from germline, CDR1 is MDHEN and CDR2 is SYDVKM. The full variable domain, completed using reference TRBV28 and TRBJ2-5, is DVKVTQSSRYLVKRTGEKVFLECVQDMDHENMFWYRQDPGLGLRLIYFSYDVKMKEKGDIPEGYSVSREKKERFSLILESASTNQTSMYLCASRGGDGETQYFGPGTRLLVL.

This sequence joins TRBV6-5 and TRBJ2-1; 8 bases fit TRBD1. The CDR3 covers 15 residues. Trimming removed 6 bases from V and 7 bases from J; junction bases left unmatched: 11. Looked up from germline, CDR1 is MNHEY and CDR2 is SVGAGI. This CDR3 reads CASSPGTGQGNEQFF. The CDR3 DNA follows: TGTGCCAGCAGCCCCGGGACAGGACAAGGGAATGAGCAGTTCTTC.

CDR3 sequence (DNA): TGTGCCAGCTCCCTTGGCGAGGGGGCGGGTCAGCCCCAGCATTTT. Its translation is CASSLGEGAGQPQHF. The chain couples TRBV18 to TRBJ1-5, with 7 bases aligning to TRBD1. The CDR3 is 15 amino acids. Trimming took 6 bases from V and 6 from J; bases not matched to a gene: 11. Germline lookup yields CDR1 KGHSH and CDR2 LQKENI.

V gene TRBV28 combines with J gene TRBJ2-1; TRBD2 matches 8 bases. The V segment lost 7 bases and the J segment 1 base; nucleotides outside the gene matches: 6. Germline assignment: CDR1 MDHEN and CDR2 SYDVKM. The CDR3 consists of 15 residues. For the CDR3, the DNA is TGTGCCAGCAAAAGGGCGGGAGGATCCTACAATGAGCAGTTCTTC. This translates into CASKRAGGSYNEQFF.